One sample yielded the 17 T cell receptor beta chains listed below, sequenced in a study of CD8 T cells in Susac syndrome. With random hexamers, about 0.45 to 1 ug RNA was reverse transcribed. TCRdb processed the immunoSEQ multiplex PCR reads anew with MiXCR; each CDR3 protein has one entry. The repertoire holds tens of thousands of distinct CDR3 sequences, over 85% seen once, with roughly 0.4% in the top ten. The material sequenced was CD8+ T cells from PBMCs. The origin of the receptors is a human donor with multiple sclerosis.

The chain is built from TRBV3-1 and TRBJ2-7, with 8 bases matching TRBD1. Germline CDR1 and CDR2: LGHDT and YNNKEL (reference sequence). This CDR3 contains 15 residues. The V and J ends lost 7 bases and 2 bases, in that order; junction bases with no gene match: 10. Written as DNA, the CDR3 is TGTGCCAGCACCAACCGAGGGACAGGTACCTACGAGCAGTACTTC. It translates to CASTNRGTGTYEQYF.

The V gene is TRBV29-1, the J gene TRBJ2-7; a possible D gene is TRBD1 (5 bases). Germline-derived CDR1 and CDR2 are SQVTM and ANQGSEA. This CDR3 comprises 14 residues. Trimming left V 4 bases short and J 0 bases short, with 13 bases between. CDR3 residues: CSVGRRALSYEQYF. The CDR3 nucleotides are TGCAGCGTTGGTCGCAGGGCCCTCTCCTACGAGCAGTACTTC.

The J gene is TRBJ2-3, the V gene TRBV9, with D tentatively TRBD1 (6 bases). The CDR3 spans 12 residues. Germline lookup yields CDR1 SGDLS and CDR2 YYNGEE. The ends were cut back, 6 bases at V and 9 bases at J, with 14 bases in the middle. CDR3 protein: CASTGADDTQYF. CDR3 nucleotide sequence: TGTGCCAGCACAGGGGCCGACGACACGCAGTATTTT.

J is TRBJ1-2 and V is TRBV12-3 or TRBV12-4, with a possible D match to TRBD1 (5 bases). The CDR3 contains 13 residues. The V gene lost 8 bases and the J gene lost 0 bases, with 10 bases spanning the gap. CDR3 coding DNA: TGTGCCAGCTGGGACGGACCTAACTATGGCTACACCTTC. As protein: CASWDGPNYGYTF.

The chain uses TRBV19 and TRBJ2-7, with a tentative D call TRBD2 (5 bases). In germline, CDR1 is LNHDA, CDR2 SQIVND (reference sequence). This CDR3 region has 12 residues. Deletions cut 3 bases from V and 2 bases from J, with 5 bases between. This chain's CDR3 is CASSIGAYEQYF. CDR3 sequence (DNA): TGTGCCAGTAGTATCGGGGCCTACGAGCAGTACTTC.

The rearrangement joins TRBV7-9 to TRBJ2-1, with TRBD2 matching 11 bases. The CDR3 spans 16 residues. Germline CDR1 and CDR2: SEHNR and FQNEAQ (reference sequence). The ends lost 5 bases at V and 8 bases at J; junction bases unmatched: 11. CDR3 sequence (DNA): TGTGCCAGCAGCCTGCTTAGCGGGGGGGCTCTGGATGAGCAGTTCTTC. It encodes CASSLLSGGALDEQFF.

V gene TRBV2 combines with J gene TRBJ2-7, with D unclear. Germline V lookup: CDR1 SNHLY, CDR2 FYNNEI. The CDR3 loop spans 12 amino acids. The germline V and J ends were trimmed by 8 bases and 6 bases, with 14 bases remaining between them. The CDR3 is CASQDGALEQYF. The CDR3, as DNA: TGTGCCAGCCAGGACGGAGCGCTCGAGCAGTACTTC.

V and J are TRBV9 and TRBJ1-2, with no clear D. Trimming stripped 4 bases from V and 5 bases from J, with 15 bases between. The V gene's germline CDR1 is SGDLS and CDR2 YYNGEE. The CDR3 has 14 amino acids. The CDR3, as DNA: TGTGCCAGCAGCTCACGTACCCTCCTTTATGGCTACACCTTC. Protein product: CASSSRTLLYGYTF. Variable domain in full (rest from reference TRBV9 and TRBJ1-2): DSGVTQTPKHLITATGQRVTLRCSPRSGDLSVYWYQQSLDQGLQFLIQYYNGEERAKGNILERFSAQQFPDLHSELNLSSLELGDSALYFCASSSRTLLYGYTFGSGTRLTVV.

This clonotype has a single count. V and J are TRBV7-9 and TRBJ1-1; D possibly corresponds to TRBD1 (6 bases). V gave up 4 bases and J gave up 0 bases, with 12 bases separating them. CDR3 size: 15 residues. From germline, CDR1 is SEHNR and CDR2 FQNEAQ (reference sequence). The CDR3: CASSSPQGMNTEAFF. The DNA for the CDR3 is TGTGCCAGCAGCTCCCCACAGGGCATGAACACTGAAGCTTTCTTT.

The chain has TRBV15 and TRBJ1-6; the D is unclear. Trimming cost V 7 bases and J 10 bases, with 14 bases left between them. CDR1 LNHNV and CDR2 YYDKDF come from the germline V gene (reference sequence). The CDR3 contains 13 residues. CDR3 in amino acids: CATTIDPSSPLHF. CDR3 DNA sequence: TGTGCCACCACTATTGATCCCTCCTCACCCCTCCACTTT.

The chain is built from TRBV29-1 and TRBJ2-1, with 8 bases lining up with TRBD1. This CDR3 has 15 amino acids. The ends lost 1 base at V and 8 bases at J; junction bases unmatched: 10. The V gene's germline CDR1 is SQVTM and CDR2 ANQGSEA. The CDR3 loop is CSVEGVGTGRYEQFF. The CDR3 coding sequence is TGCAGCGTTGAAGGAGTGGGGACAGGTCGTTATGAGCAGTTCTTC.

This chain joins TRBV27 and TRBJ2-3, with 13 bases lining up with TRBD2. The CDR3 contains 16 residues. Germline V gene sequence: CDR1 MNHEY, CDR2 SMNVEV (reference sequence). V gave up 3 bases and J gave up 3 bases; unmatched junction bases: 3. The CDR3 sequence is CASSFVTSGGTDTQYF. The CDR3 bases are TGTGCCAGCAGTTTCGTGACTAGCGGGGGGACAGATACGCAGTATTTT.

V gene TRBV15 combines with J gene TRBJ1-1; D unclear. This CDR3 is built from 13 residues. Trimming cost V 4 bases and J 10 bases, with 16 bases left between them. The V gene's germline CDR1 is LNHNV and CDR2 YYDKDF (reference sequence). The CDR3 is CATSTAWTAVAFF. In DNA, the CDR3 is TGTGCCACCAGCACGGCCTGGACGGCCGTAGCTTTCTTT.

This sequence joins TRBV4-1 and TRBJ1-1; 7 nucleotides match TRBD1. CDR1 and CDR2 (germline): MGHRA, YSYEKL. After removal of 1 base from V and 6 bases from J, the junction contained 8 bases not matched to a gene. CDR3 length: 15 residues. CDR3 DNA: TGCGCCAGCAGCCAAGTTCAGGGGGGAGGCCCTGAAGCTTTCTTT. Translation gives CASSQVQGGGPEAFF.

The rearrangement joins TRBV4-2 to TRBJ2-3; D may match TRBD1 or TRBD2 (6 bases each). Germline loops: CDR1 LGHNA, CDR2 YNFKEQ. V lost 0 bases to trimming and J lost 0 bases, with 13 bases between them. This CDR3 is 17 amino acids long. The CDR3 protein is CASSQEWRGASTDTQYF. CDR3 nucleotides: TGTGCCAGCAGCCAAGAATGGAGGGGGGCTAGCACAGATACGCAGTATTTT.

V gene TRBV19 combines with J gene TRBJ1-2; perhaps TRBD1 as D (6 bases). The CDR3 is made up of 15 amino acids. Germline lookup yields CDR1 LNHDA and CDR2 SQIVND (reference sequence). Deletions cut 6 bases from V and 0 bases from J, with 14 bases between. The CDR3 sequence is CASRNNREANYGYTF. DNA for the CDR3: TGTGCCAGTAGGAATAACAGGGAAGCTAACTATGGCTACACCTTC.

This clonotype was seen only once. The chain couples TRBV2 to TRBJ1-5; 9 positions match TRBD1. This CDR3 is 15 amino acids long. J lost 3 bases, V lost 6 bases, and 6 bases had no gene match. Per germline, CDR1 SNHLY and CDR2 FYNNEI. CDR3 region: CASSVQGAVNQPQHF. DNA for the CDR3: TGTGCCAGCAGCGTACAGGGGGCAGTCAATCAGCCCCAGCATTTT.